The T cell receptor beta chain described here comes from a study of beta chain features in type 1 diabetes. Sequenced material consisted of expressed TCRB transcripts (all of the isolated RNA was reverse transcribed). Profiled with immunoSEQ multiplex PCR; TCRdb holds only in-frame clones, not every one. The top ten clones hold roughly 2.5% of a sample with approximately 170,000 clones, approximately 9% of them seen once. This clone appeared a few times. V shed 7 bases, J shed 4 bases, and the junction held 5 bases outside the gene matches. The CDR3 is 13 residues long. The germline CDR1 and CDR2 sequences are GTSNPN and SVGIG (reference sequence).

This chain joins TRBV30 and TRBJ2-3; 10 positions agree with TRBD2. Sequencing was done on a sample of central memory CD4+ T cells from blood. This receptor was taken from a woman aged 18-30 years in good health. The CDR3 protein is CASSSGSADTQYF. CDR3 sequence (DNA): TGTGCCTCTTCTAGCGGGAGTGCAGATACGCAGTATTTT.